These 10 T cell receptor beta chains were sequenced from one sample in a study of T cells in Graves' hyperthyroidism and ophthalmopathy. TCR beta CDR3 regions were amplified from RNA transcripts. The HTBI primer set was used in a first-round RT-PCR of the TCR CDR3. TCRdb called the multiplex PCR reads again in MiXCR, with one record for every CDR3 protein. The table includes more than 300,000 distinct CDR3 sequences, 17% detected once. Sequencing input: blood. The receptors here all came from a woman aged 25 to 39 with Graves' hyperthyroidism that later progressed to Graves' ophthalmopathy.

This clonotype was seen only a few times. One base away lies a much larger clone, so this may be a sequencing read error. The rearrangement links TRBV12-5 to TRBJ1-1, with D hard to call. Germline V gene sequence: CDR1 LGHNT, CDR2 FRNRAP. The V end was cut by 0 bases, the J end by 1 base, with 6 bases between. The CDR3 is 14 residues long. CDR3 sequence: CASGLVGTNTEAFF. CDR3 DNA: TGTGCTAGTGGTTTGGTCGGAACGAACACTGAAGCTTTCTTT.

The sample holds a few counts of this clonotype. This chain joins TRBV12-3 or TRBV12-4 and TRBJ2-6; TRBD2 might be the D (6 bases). Trimming removed 7 bases at V and 0 bases at J, with 19 bases between. The CDR3 extends over 18 amino acids. The CDR3 sequence is CASTDWRGTLSGANVLTF. CDR3 DNA: TGTGCCAGCACCGATTGGCGGGGTACCCTCTCTGGGGCCAACGTCCTGACTTTC.

V is TRBV20-1 and J is TRBJ2-3; TRBD2 aligns across 12 bases. The germline CDR1 and CDR2 sequences are DFQATT and SNEGSKA (reference sequence). V lost 5 bases to trimming and J lost 6 bases; unmatched junction nucleotides: 6. The CDR3 runs to 14 residues. This CDR3 is CSAGGTSGSDTQYF. The CDR3 DNA is TGCAGTGCTGGGGGGACTAGCGGGTCTGATACGCAGTATTTT.

Ten or more counts support this clonotype. The rearrangement links TRBV2 to TRBJ2-7; D is uncertain. Between the trimmed V and J ends, which lost 6 bases and 4 bases, there was a span of 7 bases. CDR1 SNHLY and CDR2 FYNNEI come from the germline V gene. CDR3 length: 11 amino acids. The CDR3 bases are TGTGCCAGCAGCGCTTATTACGAGCAGTACTTC. This encodes CASSAYYEQYF.

The chain recombines TRBV24-1 with TRBJ1-2, with TRBD1 identical over 7 bases. Germline CDR1 and CDR2: KGHDR and SFDVKD. With V trimmed by 3 bases and J by 8 bases, 5 bases remained unmatched. The CDR3 runs 13 residues. CDR3: CATSDDRAGGYTF. CDR3 in DNA: TGTGCCACCAGTGATGACAGGGCAGGGGGCTACACCTTC.

This clonotype was seen only a few times. The chain employs TRBV4-1 and TRBJ2-1; TRBD2 matches at 11 bases. V was pared by 2 bases and J by 7 bases, with 1 base of the junction left unmatched. The CDR3 runs 14 residues. The germline V gene has CDR1 MGHRA and CDR2 YSYEKL. CDR3 DNA: TGCGCCAGCAGCCAAAGACTAGCGGGAAATGAGCAGTTCTTC. Protein sequence: CASSQRLAGNEQFF.

This clonotype has ten or more counts. CDR3 region: CASSLPGSKETQYF. In nucleotides, the CDR3 is TGTGCCAGCAGTTTGCCCGGGTCAAAAGAGACCCAGTACTTC. The chain has TRBV28 and TRBJ2-5; no definite D call. This CDR3 has 14 amino acids. CDR1 is MDHEN and CDR2 is SYDVKM in the germline V gene. V was trimmed by 3 bases and J by 3 bases, leaving 11 bases between them.

The table lists this clonotype with many counts. The V and J genes are TRBV7-9 and TRBJ2-1; D is perhaps TRBD2 (6 bases). V lost 1 base to trimming and J lost 5 bases, with 15 bases between them. The germline V gene has CDR1 SEHNR and CDR2 FQNEAQ (reference sequence). This CDR3 comprises 16 residues. CDR3 loop: CASSLGSGPPHNEQFF. The CDR3 nucleotides are TGTGCCAGCAGCTTAGGTAGCGGCCCCCCCCACAATGAGCAGTTCTTC.

The rearrangement joins TRBV28 to TRBJ1-2; weak D call: TRBD1 (6 bases). The CDR3 is 14 residues long. The germline V and J ends were trimmed by 3 bases and 6 bases, with 14 bases remaining between them. CDR1 is MDHEN, CDR2 SYDVKM, per germline. The CDR3 coding sequence is TGTGCCAGCAGTTTCCCCGGGGGCGGCAATGGCTACACCTTC. This encodes CASSFPGGGNGYTF.

This clonotype was detected many times. V is TRBV11-2 and J is TRBJ2-5; TRBD2 matches at 9 bases. This CDR3 spans 15 amino acids. The trim removed 3 bases at V and 7 bases at J, leaving 9 bases unmatched. Germline assignment: CDR1 SGHAT and CDR2 FQNNGV. CDR3 loop: CASSFASGTSRTQYF. CDR3 coding DNA: TGTGCCAGCAGCTTCGCTAGCGGGACATCACGGACCCAGTACTTC.